The sequence of this TCR beta chain was determined in a study of T cell repertoires in cytomegalovirus infection. Study-level information: Public signatures in TCR beta pointed to CMV infection and matching HLA type. Overall study results and limits: The ex vivo response showed dominance by HLA-C-restricted CMV-specific TCR beta clonotypes. Summed frequency of shared TCR beta families picked out CMV carriers who also had the relevant HLA.

TCRdb reprocessed the reads via MiXCR and lists one record per CDR3 protein. The sample yields about 130,000 distinct CDR3 sequences, roughly a quarter seen once. The V end lost 1 base, the J end lost 2 bases, and 14 bases lay between the germline ends. The CDR3 covers 16 residues. From germline, CDR1 is SGHVS and CDR2 FNYEAQ. As regards this clonotype: The antigen remains undetermined.

The receptor comes from a human donor in good health (CMV status not recorded). Some clones in this sample may be carry-over from other donors' samples. The source material was PBMCs, sequenced either directly or after in vitro stimulation (not recorded which). The V gene is TRBV7-6, the J gene TRBJ1-1; unclear D gene. CDR3: CASSLVGPTGNTEAFF. CDR3 sequence (DNA): TGTGCCAGCAGCTTAGTTGGCCCCACCGGCAACACTGAAGCTTTCTTT.